This T cell receptor (beta chain) was sequenced for a study of blood T cell repertoires in COVID-19. Across the whole study: From T cells, B-cell-depleted T cells, or PBMCs came the material, which was cDNA or gDNA.

Original data processing: How many nucleated cells were present was estimated from reference gene primer amplification. Measured with immunoSEQ multiplex PCR; TCRdb has only the in-frame clones, and not every one. V, J and clone size were drawn from that table, and D and trimming were deduced from the DNA. This sample yields 150,000 to 200,000 clones, of which around 81% are seen a single time; approximately 11% belongs to the top ten. The germline V gene has CDR1 LNHDA and CDR2 SQIVND (reference sequence). CDR3 size: 17 residues. V lost 1 base to trimming and J lost 6 bases, with 18 bases between them.

The V gene is TRBV19, the J gene TRBJ1-4, with D maybe TRBD1 (5 bases). The sample comprised peripheral blood. The TCR sequence derives from a man between 60 and 75 years old with active or convalescent COVID-19. The CDR3 DNA sequence: TGTGCCAGTAGTATAGCGCATCGTGGCAGGGATGATGAAAAACTGTTTTTT. This codes for CASSIAHRGRDDEKLFF. Full variable domain (remainder filled in from reference TRBV19 and TRBJ1-4): DGGITQSPKYLFRKEGQNVTLSCEQNLNHDAMYWYRQDPGQGLRLIYYSQIVNDFQKGDIAEGYSVSREKKESFPLTVTSAQKNPTAFYLCASSIAHRGRDDEKLFFGSGTQLSVL.